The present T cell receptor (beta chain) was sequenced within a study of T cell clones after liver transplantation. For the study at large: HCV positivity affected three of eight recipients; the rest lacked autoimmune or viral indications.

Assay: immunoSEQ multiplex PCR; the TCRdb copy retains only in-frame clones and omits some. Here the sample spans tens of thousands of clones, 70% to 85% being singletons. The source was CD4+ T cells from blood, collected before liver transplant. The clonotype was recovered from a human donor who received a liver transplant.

The CDR3 spells CASSQAPPETQYF. As DNA, the CDR3 is TGCGCCAGCAGCCAAGCGCCCCCAGAGACCCAGTACTTC. J is TRBJ2-5 and V is TRBV4-1; D not resolved. CDR1 is MGHRA and CDR2 is YSYEKL in the germline V gene. The CDR3 consists of 13 residues. The germline V and J ends were trimmed by 1 base and 4 bases, with 7 bases remaining between them.